The rows below give T cell receptor beta chains drawn from one sample of a study of T cell changes during pregnancy in multiple sclerosis. TCRdb's copy holds only in-frame clones and misses some; the assay was immunoSEQ multiplex PCR. The sample includes about 92,000 clones, around 93% of them seen just once. The sample here was peripheral blood, taken in the first trimester of pregnancy. These receptor sequences come from a female donor with multiple sclerosis, enrolled in a pregnancy study. Both conserved end residues are part of each CDR3. The D gene is left open where the match is weak. Clone size appears in some rows only: once, few, many, or a class for an expanded clone.

TRBV2	TRBJ2-2	TRBD1	-	CATSWGTGGLSGELFF
TRBV6-5	TRBJ2-7	-	-	CASSSLRQDISYEQYF
TRBV7-6	TRBJ2-3	TRBD2	-	CASSLGTSGGDTQYF
TRBV18	TRBJ1-2	-	few	CASSSRTQGNEGYTF
TRBV7-2	TRBJ2-1	-	-	CASSLDLAHEQFF
TRBV7-9	TRBJ2-7	TRBD2	medium-sized	CASSLWTSGYEQYF
TRBV7-9	TRBJ1-4	-	-	CASSLAPVEKLFF
TRBV5-4	TRBJ2-3	-	-	CASSTGTSTDTQYF
TRBV15	TRBJ2-3	-	-	CATSSKTGTDTQYF
TRBV14	TRBJ1-1	-	few	CASSLLPDTEAFF
TRBV27	TRBJ1-2	TRBD1	-	CASSYTGAANKVYGYTF
TRBV4-2	TRBJ1-5	-	once	CASSQESGKPTNQPQHF
TRBV7-6	TRBJ1-4	TRBD1	-	CASSQDQGAGVNEKLFF
TRBV29-1	TRBJ2-7	-	-	CSVELAGYEQYF
TRBV6-5	TRBJ2-3	TRBD2	-	CASNPGLAGADTQYF
TRBV7-3	TRBJ2-1	-	-	CASSYSKGQGSNEQFF
TRBV7-2	TRBJ1-4	TRBD1	-	CASSLRTGGEKLFF
TRBV15	TRBJ1-2	TRBD1	-	CATSREDREGGGYTF
TRBV19	TRBJ1-2	TRBD1	many	CASKRGTGDQSGYTF
TRBV28	TRBJ1-1	TRBD1	-	CASTLTGEGTEAFF
TRBV7-6	TRBJ2-1	TRBD2	once	CASSFNRLAGARSYNEQFF
TRBV19	TRBJ2-1	-	-	CASSIDEEWKQFF
TRBV6-5	TRBJ2-7	-	-	CASRDGTYEQYF
TRBV2	TRBJ2-3	TRBD2	-	CASSRTSGGAPSTDTQYF
TRBV11-1	TRBJ2-7	-	-	CASSLGGHEQYF
TRBV6-6	TRBJ1-2	-	-	CASSLDIYYGYTF
TRBV7-8	TRBJ1-1	-	-	CASNSGLADTEAFF
TRBV11-2	TRBJ1-2	-	-	CASSLTVVEGYTF
TRBV6-5	TRBJ1-2	TRBD1	-	CASRPTGGSYGYTF
TRBV7-9	TRBJ2-1	TRBD2	once	CASSQRGRGLYNEQFF
TRBV9	TRBJ2-5	-	-	CASSVDREQETQYF
TRBV6-5	TRBJ1-4	-	-	CASQVGGTNEKLFF
TRBV27	TRBJ1-4	-	-	CASSPPAGKKLFF
TRBV10-3	TRBJ2-7	TRBD1	-	CAISEPEQGASSYEQYF
TRBV27	TRBJ2-2	TRBD2	-	CASSLSGGAVGELFF
TRBV18	TRBJ2-7	TRBD2	once	CASSQEGLGGTYEQYF
TRBV2	TRBJ2-1	-	-	CASFRRSSYNEQFF
TRBV19	TRBJ2-3	-	-	CASTKLWTSAPQDTQYF
TRBV7-2	TRBJ1-1	TRBD1	-	CASSLGTHRGLNTEAFF
TRBV2	TRBJ1-6	TRBD1	-	CASSEQGFTYNSPLHF
TRBV2	TRBJ2-1	-	-	CASSDGYNEQFF